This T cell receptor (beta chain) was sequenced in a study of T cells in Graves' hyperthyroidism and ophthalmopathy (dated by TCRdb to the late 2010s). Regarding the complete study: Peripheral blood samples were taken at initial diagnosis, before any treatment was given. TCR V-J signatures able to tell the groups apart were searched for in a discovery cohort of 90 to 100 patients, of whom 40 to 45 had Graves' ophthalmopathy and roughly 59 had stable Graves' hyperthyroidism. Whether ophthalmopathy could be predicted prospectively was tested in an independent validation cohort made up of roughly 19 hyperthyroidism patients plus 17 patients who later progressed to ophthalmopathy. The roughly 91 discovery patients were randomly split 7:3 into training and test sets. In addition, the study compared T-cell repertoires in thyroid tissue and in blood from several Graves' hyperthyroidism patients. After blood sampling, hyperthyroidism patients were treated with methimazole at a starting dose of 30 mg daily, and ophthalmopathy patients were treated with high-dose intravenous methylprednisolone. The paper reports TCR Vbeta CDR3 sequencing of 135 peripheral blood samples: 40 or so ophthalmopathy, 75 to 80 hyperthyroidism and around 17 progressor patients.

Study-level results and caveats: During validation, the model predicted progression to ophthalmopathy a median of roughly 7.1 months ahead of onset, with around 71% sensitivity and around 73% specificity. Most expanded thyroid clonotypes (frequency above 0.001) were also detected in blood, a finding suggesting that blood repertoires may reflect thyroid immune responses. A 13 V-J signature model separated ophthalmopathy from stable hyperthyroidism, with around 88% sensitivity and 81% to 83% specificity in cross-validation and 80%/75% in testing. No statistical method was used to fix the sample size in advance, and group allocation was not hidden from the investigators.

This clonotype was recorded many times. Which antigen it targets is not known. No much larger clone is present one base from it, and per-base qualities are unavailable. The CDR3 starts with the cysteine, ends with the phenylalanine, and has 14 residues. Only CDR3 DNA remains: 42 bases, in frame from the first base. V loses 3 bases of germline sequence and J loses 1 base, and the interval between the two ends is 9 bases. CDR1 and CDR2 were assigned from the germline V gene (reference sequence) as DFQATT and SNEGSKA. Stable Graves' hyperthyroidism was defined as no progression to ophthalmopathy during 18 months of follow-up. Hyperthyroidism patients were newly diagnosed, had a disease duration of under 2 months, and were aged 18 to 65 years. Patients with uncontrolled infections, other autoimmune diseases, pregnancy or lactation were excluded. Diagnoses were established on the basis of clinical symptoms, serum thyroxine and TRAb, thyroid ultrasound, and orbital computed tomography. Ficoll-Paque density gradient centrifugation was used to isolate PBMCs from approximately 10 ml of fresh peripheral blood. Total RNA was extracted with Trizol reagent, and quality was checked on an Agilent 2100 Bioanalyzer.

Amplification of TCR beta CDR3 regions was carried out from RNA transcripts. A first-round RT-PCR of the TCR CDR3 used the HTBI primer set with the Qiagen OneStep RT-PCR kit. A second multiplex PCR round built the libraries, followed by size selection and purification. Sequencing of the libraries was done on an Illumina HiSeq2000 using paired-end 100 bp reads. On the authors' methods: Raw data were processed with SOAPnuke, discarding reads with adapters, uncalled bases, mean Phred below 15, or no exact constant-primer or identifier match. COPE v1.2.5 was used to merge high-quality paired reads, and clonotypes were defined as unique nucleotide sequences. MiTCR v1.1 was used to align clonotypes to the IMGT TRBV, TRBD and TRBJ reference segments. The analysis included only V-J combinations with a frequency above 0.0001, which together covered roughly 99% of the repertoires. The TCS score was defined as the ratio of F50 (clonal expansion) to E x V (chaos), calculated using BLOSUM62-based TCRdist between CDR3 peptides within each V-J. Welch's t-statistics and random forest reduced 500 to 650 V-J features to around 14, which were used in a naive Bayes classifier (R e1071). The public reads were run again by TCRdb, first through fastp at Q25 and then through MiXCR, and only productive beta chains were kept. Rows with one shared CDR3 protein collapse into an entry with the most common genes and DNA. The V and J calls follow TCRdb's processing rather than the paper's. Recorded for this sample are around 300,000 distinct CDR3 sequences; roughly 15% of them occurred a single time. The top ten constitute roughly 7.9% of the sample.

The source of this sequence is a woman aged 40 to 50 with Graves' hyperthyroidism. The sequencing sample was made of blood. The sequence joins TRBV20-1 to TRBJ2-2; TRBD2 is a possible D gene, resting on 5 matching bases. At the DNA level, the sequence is TGCAGTGCTAGGGGCAGCGGGAACACCGGGGAGCTGTTTTTT. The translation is CSARGSGNTGELFF.